The present entry profiles one TCR beta chain with its context. Its antigen is currently not known. There are no base qualities to consult, and no much larger clone falls within one base. CDR1 is given as MNHEY and CDR2 as SVGEGT, both from the germline V gene. Ends trimmed: V by 5 bases, J by 9 bases; bases unmatched to a gene: 7. Taken from cysteine to phenylalanine, the CDR3 has 13 residues. The read is trimmed to its CDR3 DNA, 39 bases read in frame from base 1. The method was PCR. DNA from cultured CD4+ T cells underwent TCR sequencing with the Oncomine TCR Beta short-read assay at the Johns Hopkins FTIC core. The QIAamp micro DNA kit was used to extract genomic DNA from the cultured CD4+ T cells. Oncomine TCR Beta libraries from cultured CD4+ T cells were pooled with unique dual indexes and sequenced on an Illumina iSeq 100. As for the authors' bioinformatics: Non-productive sequences were removed, and CDR3s that did not start with C, did not end with F or W, or were shorter than 7 amino acids were discarded. The MANAFEST web application was used to identify antigen-specific clonotypes by comparing peptide-stimulated wells against reference wells and other culture wells. For a clone to be called positive, the clone needed an FDR below 0.05, an odds ratio above 5, and a productive frequency above 0.1% in at least two of three replicate wells. A clonotype was classed as cross-reactive if the clonotype showed significant expansion both in SARS-CoV-2 spike wells and in at least one common cold coronavirus spike condition. Using R version 3.6.1, CDR3 homology was evaluated through Levenshtein distances (stringdist) along with unrooted phylogenetic trees (ape). TCRdb cleaned the public reads at Q25 with fastp, built clones with MiXCR and kept in-frame beta chains. For every CDR3 protein sequence, its rows merge into one entry that carries the most common genes and DNA. The V and J calls come from TCRdb's annotation, not from the publication. The sample profile shows over 12,000 distinct CDR3 sequences; approximately 60% of them were found once. Together, the top ten hold more than 13% of the sample.

The treatment or condition tag for this specimen amounts to: approximately 10-day PBMC culture with coronavirus spike peptide pools or control peptides (ViraFEST assay). The ViraFEST assay was used in the study, in which antigen-specific T cells were expanded with peptide pools and expanded clonotypes were subsequently identified by TCR sequencing. The positive SARS-CoV-2 PCR tests of the convalescent patients were dated from March to December 2020, before the Alpha, Beta and Delta variants emerged in the United States. Each well held 1.5 million to 2.5 million PBMCs cultured with around 9 ug/ml peptide pools in IMDM containing approximately 5% human AB serum and 10 IU/ml IL-2. On days 3 and 7, half of the culture medium was replaced with fresh IL-2-containing medium. After 9 to 11 days of culture, CD4+ T cells were isolated by negative selection with the EasySep CD4+ T cell isolation kit. PBMCs were separated from whole blood using Ficoll-Paque Plus gradient centrifugation and then either used fresh or cryopreserved at -140C. In general, triplicate wells were set up for every culture condition.

This entry comes from a study of vaccination and CD4 T cells after COVID-19 (dated by TCRdb to between 2021 and 2024). The study in broad terms: Convalescent patients had a positive SARS-CoV-2 result on nasal swab PCR, and of these patients, nine had mild disease and one had severe disease. Two doses of either the Pfizer-BioNTech BNT162b2 vaccine (n=8) or the Moderna mRNA-1273 vaccine (n=2) were administered to participants. Six males and four females were included in the convalescent cohort, with two Hispanic individuals, seven Caucasians, two Asians and one multiracial person represented. Overlapping spike peptide pools from SARS-CoV-2 and from the common cold coronaviruses HCoV-NL63, HCoV-OC43 and HCoV-229E were used as culture stimuli. Control cultures used a CEFX viral epitope pool as positive control, an HIV-1 Nef peptide pool as negative control, or no peptide. Post-COVID blood samples were collected from convalescent patients a median of around 100 days after diagnosis, with a range of about 30 to 170 days. Post-vaccine blood samples were collected a median of around 10 weeks after the second vaccine dose, ranging from about 12 to 250 days. In under twelve COVID-19 convalescent patients and a handful of infection-naive healthy vaccine recipients, researchers compared the spike-specific CD4+ TCR repertoire from before mRNA vaccination with the repertoire from after.

Beyond this particular receptor, the publication reports: An increase in the median number of SARS-CoV-2-reactive clonotypes from roughly 20 after infection to approximately 41 after vaccination was observed, but the change was not found to be significant. Nearly all vaccine-specific clones in convalescent patients (304 of 307) were mono-reactive for SARS-CoV-2 spike rather than cross-reactive with common cold coronaviruses. Relatively few convalescent patients were included in the study, and early timepoints after natural infection were not analyzed. In convalescent patients, a median roughly 87% of post-vaccine SARS-CoV-2-reactive clones were detected only after vaccination, and vaccine-specific priming was suggested by this finding.

The chain joins TRBV6-2 or TRBV6-3 to TRBJ2-1, and TRBD2 matches 7 of the central bases. Material for sequencing was CD4+ T cells from blood, cultured in vitro. The TCR sequence derives from a human donor who had recovered from COVID-19. The CDR3 region has the sequence CASSKWTSSEQFF. At the DNA level, the sequence is TGTGCCAGCAGTAAATGGACTAGTAGTGAGCAGTTCTTC.